The source of this T cell receptor (beta chain) is a study of control samples from healthy donors and cancer patients. Generated by immunoSEQ multiplex PCR, the TCRdb table keeps only in-frame clones and is missing some. The sample lists about 95,000 clones, 85% seen once, with 15% to 20% in the top ten. The CDR3 extends over 15 amino acids. In germline, CDR1 is MNHEY, CDR2 SVGAGI. The ends were cut back, 6 bases at V and 0 bases at J, with 12 bases in the middle. The source material was blood. V is TRBV6-5 and J is TRBJ1-3; D is undetermined. The sequence derives from a young man in good health. CDR3 residues: CASSLGVSSGNTIYF. In DNA, the CDR3 is TGTGCCAGCAGCCTCGGTGTTAGCTCTGGAAACACCATATATTTT.